Below are 10 T cell receptor beta chains sequenced from a single sample in a study of T cell responses to AZD1222 COVID-19 vaccine. This table comes from immunoSEQ multiplex PCR, and its TCRdb copy is limited to in-frame clones, with some not included. The data contain 100,000 to 120,000 clones, nearly 90% of them seen just once; the ten biggest clones take up about two fifths. The specimen comprised peripheral blood, sampled 28 days after the second AZD1222 dose. These receptors all come from an adult who received the AZD1222 COVID-19 vaccine.

This rearrangement joins TRBV5-1 to TRBJ2-4; D remains unclear. The germline V and J ends were trimmed by 1 base and 8 bases, with 10 bases remaining between them. This CDR3 is 13 amino acids long. The V gene's germline CDR1 is SGHRS and CDR2 YFSETQ. In nucleotides, the CDR3 is TGCGCCAGCAGCTTGACTACATGGGACATTCAGTACTTC. Its translation is CASSLTTWDIQYF.

The chain has TRBV19 and TRBJ1-3; TRBD1 aligns across 9 bases. This CDR3 spans 13 amino acids. The V gene end was trimmed by 11 bases and the J gene end by 4 bases; junction bases not matched to a gene: 6. Germline V gene lookup returns CDR1 LNHDA and CDR2 SQIVND (reference sequence). CDR3 sequence reads: CAVGTGPGNTIYF. Written as DNA, the CDR3 is TGTGCCGTCGGGACAGGGCCAGGAAACACCATATATTTT.

The gene calls are TRBV3-1 (or the pseudogene TRBV3-2) and TRBJ1-5; the D gene is possibly TRBD1 (6 bases). Germline CDR1 is LGHDT and CDR2 is YNNKEL (reference sequence). The CDR3 length is 15 residues. V lost 6 bases, J lost 2 bases, and 14 bases lay in between. The CDR3: CASSRTADRNQPQHF. The CDR3 DNA is TGTGCCAGCAGTCGGACAGCCGATCGCAATCAGCCCCAGCATTTT.

This clone was found a few times. This chain joins TRBV24-1 and TRBJ1-4; 7 bases line up with TRBD1. V lost 3 bases, J lost 8 bases, and 14 bases stayed unmatched. Germline-derived CDR1 and CDR2 are KGHDR and SFDVKD. This CDR3 is built from 17 residues. The CDR3 sequence: CATSDPDPGGVGEKLFF. The CDR3, as DNA: TGTGCCACCAGTGATCCCGACCCAGGGGGTGTAGGAGAAAAACTGTTTTTT.

The CDR3 region is CASRTGHGATNEKLFF. CDR3 coding DNA: TGTGCCAGCAGAACGGGACATGGGGCAACTAATGAAAAACTGTTTTTT. The V and J genes are TRBV28 and TRBJ1-4; D is possibly TRBD1 (6 bases). CDR1 is MDHEN and CDR2 is SYDVKM in the germline V gene. The CDR3 contains 16 residues. The ends were cut back, 6 bases at V and 0 bases at J, with 14 bases in the middle.

The chain recombines TRBV27 with TRBJ1-2; tentative D call: TRBD1 (6 bases). The CDR3 contains 18 residues. Per the germline V gene, CDR1 is MNHEY and CDR2 is SMNVEV (reference sequence). The V and J ends lost 5 bases and 3 bases respectively, with 25 bases between them. CDR3 nucleotide sequence: TGTGCCAGCAGTAAAGGGGGACCTCCCGTCAGTCCGGACTATGGCTACACCTTC. Its translation is CASSKGGPPVSPDYGYTF.

V and J are TRBV27 and TRBJ2-7, with 7 bases fitting TRBD1. Germline CDR1 reads MNHEY; CDR2 reads SMNVEV (reference sequence). V shed 5 bases, J shed 1 base, and the junction held 8 bases outside the gene matches. The CDR3 runs 15 residues. DNA for the CDR3: TGTGCCAGCAGTGGCCGGGGCAGGGGGTCCTACGAGCAGTACTTC. This sequence encodes CASSGRGRGSYEQYF.

CDR3 nucleotide sequence: TGTGCCAGCAGCTATACCGGGACTAGCCTATCGGATGAGCAGTTCTTC. It codes for CASSYTGTSLSDEQFF. The gene calls are TRBV7-6 and TRBJ2-1; 9 nucleotides line up with TRBD2. Trimming at V came to 4 bases and at J to 8 bases, leaving 12 bases not matched to a gene. CDR1 is SGHVS and CDR2 is FNYEAQ in the germline V gene. This CDR3 is 16 amino acids long. The full variable domain, completed using reference TRBV7-6 and TRBJ2-1, is GAGVSQSPRYKVTKRGQDVALRCDPISGHVSLYWYRQALGQGPEFLTYFNYEAQQDKSGLPNDRFSAERPEGSISTLTIQRTEQRDSAMYRCASSYTGTSLSDEQFFGPGTRLTVL.

V and J are TRBV28 and TRBJ1-2, with TRBD1 identical over 7 bases. Germline V gene sequence: CDR1 MDHEN, CDR2 SYDVKM. V was clipped by 4 bases and J by 7 bases; unmatched bases: 12. This CDR3 has 15 residues. CDR3 sequence reads: CASSYPTGEGRGYTF. Written as DNA, the CDR3 is TGTGCCAGCAGTTACCCCACAGGGGAGGGACGTGGCTACACCTTC.

This clone came up once. The chain recombines TRBV6-6 with TRBJ1-1; no reliable D call. The length of the CDR3 is 14 residues. The germline V gene has CDR1 MNHNY and CDR2 SVGAGI (reference sequence). Deletions cut 0 bases from V and 1 base from J, with 6 bases between. DNA of the CDR3: TGTGCCAGCAGTTACTCCGACCCGAACACTGAAGCTTTCTTT. Translation gives CASSYSDPNTEAFF.